This T cell receptor beta chain was retrieved from a study of blood T cell repertoires in COVID-19. Per the study methods: Estimates of nucleated cell counts were drawn from the amplification of reference gene primers. Measured with immunoSEQ multiplex PCR; TCRdb has only the in-frame clones, and not every one. The V and J calls and clone size are taken from that table; D and trimming were inferred from the DNA. The sample lists 360,000 or so clones, almost 90% occurring once. Germline assignment: CDR1 SNHLY and CDR2 FYNNEI. V was cut by 6 bases and J by 5 bases, with 19 bases left in between. The CDR3 spans 15 residues. Adults between about 18 and 95 years of age took part from approximately 24 US areas.

The chain links TRBV2 to TRBJ1-2, with D possibly TRBD1 on 6 matching bases. The sequenced sample was PBMCs or T cells enriched from blood (not recorded which). The sequence was obtained from a woman aged 25 to 39 who had been exposed to COVID-19. The CDR3, as DNA: TGTGCCAGCAGCCAAATGGGGGCAGGCTCATATGGCTACACCTTC. Residues: CASSQMGAGSYGYTF.